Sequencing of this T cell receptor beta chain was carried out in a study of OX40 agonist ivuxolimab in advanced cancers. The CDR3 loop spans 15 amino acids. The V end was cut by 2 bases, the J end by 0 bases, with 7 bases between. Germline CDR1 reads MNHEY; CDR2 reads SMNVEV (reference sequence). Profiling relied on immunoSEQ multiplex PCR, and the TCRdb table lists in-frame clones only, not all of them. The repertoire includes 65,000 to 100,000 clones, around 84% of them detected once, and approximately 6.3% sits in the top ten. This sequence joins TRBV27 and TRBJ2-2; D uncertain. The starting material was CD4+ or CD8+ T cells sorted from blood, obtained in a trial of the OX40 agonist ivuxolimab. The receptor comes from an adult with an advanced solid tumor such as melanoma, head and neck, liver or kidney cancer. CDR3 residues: CASSLARTNTGELFF. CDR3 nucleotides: TGTGCCAGCAGTTTAGCCAGGACGAACACCGGGGAGCTGTTTTTT.